This is a list of T cell receptor beta chains from one sample in a study of blood T cell repertoires in COVID-19. Measured with immunoSEQ multiplex PCR; TCRdb has only the in-frame clones, and not every one. The profile covers 450,000 or so clones, with around 90% appearing a single time and 0.6% taken by the ten largest. Sequencing was done on a sample of PBMCs or T cells enriched from blood (not recorded which). The receptors shown here come from a man between 18 and 29 years old who had recovered from COVID-19. The CDR3 runs from the conserved cysteine through the conserved F or W. Fields, in order: D gene, clone size, V gene, J gene, CDR3 DNA, CDR3 protein. D genes are given only for firm matches. Only some rows state a clone size, as once, few, many or a class for expanded clones.

NA	NA	TRBV2	TRBJ1-1	TGTGCCAGCAGTTACAAGCGGGGGGATTTGGGCACTGAAGCTTTCTTT	CASSYKRGDLGTEAFF
TRBD2	NA	TRBV2	TRBJ2-3	TGTGCCAGCACCTTCGGGACTAGGACAGATACGCAGTATTTT	CASTFGTRTDTQYF
NA	NA	TRBV18	TRBJ1-3	TGTGCCAGCTCACCGGTACAGGGAACTGGAAACACCATATATTTT	CASSPVQGTGNTIYF
TRBD2	NA	TRBV3-1/TRBV3-2	TRBJ2-3	TGTGCCAGCAGACCGGGCCCCTCTAGCGGGGGCCCCACAGATACGCAGTATTTT	CASRPGPSSGGPTDTQYF
NA	NA	TRBV5-5	TRBJ2-7	TGTGCCAGCAGCTGGGACACCTTCTACGAGCAGTACTTC	CASSWDTFYEQYF
NA	NA	TRBV6-5	TRBJ1-1	TGTGCCAGCAGTTACTCGAGATGGAGGGACACTGAAGCTTTCTTT	CASSYSRWRDTEAFF
NA	NA	TRBV28	TRBJ1-3	TGTGCCAGCAGTTTCGCAGGGTTAACTGGAAACACCATATATTTT	CASSFAGLTGNTIYF
NA	NA	TRBV12-3/TRBV12-4	TRBJ1-1	TGTGCCAGCAGTCCCCAACTCGACACTGAAGCTTTCTTT	CASSPQLDTEAFF
NA	NA	TRBV7-2	TRBJ1-6	TGTGCCAGCCACGGGTACAACGATAATTCACCCCTCCACTTT	CASHGYNDNSPLHF
TRBD2	NA	TRBV10-2	TRBJ2-1	TGCGCCAGCAGTGAGTCGGGCGGGAGGAGTGAGCAGTTCTTC	CASSESGGRSEQFF
NA	once	TRBV19	TRBJ1-5	TGTGCCAGTAGTATCTCAAGTGGCGGACAACCTCCCCCACAGCCCCAGCATTTT	CASSISSGGQPPPQPQHF